Described below is a single T cell receptor beta chain sequence and its context. Antigen unknown. The entry originates in a study of long-term antiretroviral therapy in people with HIV. Broader study findings: Specimens of blood were obtained during 2004 to 2017, possibly under older ART regimens.

Trimming shortened V by 3 bases and J by 5 bases, and 7 bases separated the two germline ends. Germline assignment: CDR1 SGHVS and CDR2 FNYEAQ. This CDR3 has 12 residues. The assay, immunoSEQ v3.0, was run at survey level. Sequenced by immunoSEQ multiplex PCR; TCRdb stores in-frame clones only, minus some. The sample has approximately 35,000 clones; 94% are singletons. This sequence joins TRBV7-6 and TRBJ2-5, with D possibly TRBD1 on 5 matching bases. Material: unsorted PBMCs, obtained more than 5 years after starting antiretroviral therapy. The TCR originated in a woman aged 45 to 65 with HIV. CDR3 bases: TGTGCCAGCAGCTTCTACAGGGAGACCCAGTACTTC. This sequence encodes CASSFYRETQYF. Full variable domain (outside the CDR3, taken from reference TRBV7-6 and TRBJ2-5): GAGVSQSPRYKVTKRGQDVALRCDPISGHVSLYWYRQALGQGPEFLTYFNYEAQQDKSGLPNDRFSAERPEGSISTLTIQRTEQRDSAMYRCASSFYRETQYFGPGTRLLVL.